The next 16 T cell receptor beta chains were all read from a single sample in a study of OX40 agonist ivuxolimab in advanced cancers. The table came from immunoSEQ multiplex PCR; TCRdb's copy has only in-frame clones and leaves some out. The sample carries 50,000 to 65,000 clones, roughly nine tenths recorded once. Specimen: CD4+ or CD8+ T cells sorted from blood, collected in a trial of the OX40 agonist ivuxolimab. The receptors stem from an adult with an advanced solid tumor such as melanoma, head and neck, liver or kidney cancer.

This chain uses TRBV28 with TRBJ1-5, with D perhaps matching TRBD1 (6 bases). CDR1 and CDR2 (germline): MDHEN, SYDVKM. V lost 3 bases, J lost 7 bases, and 13 bases lay in between. The CDR3 has 14 amino acids. For the CDR3, the DNA is TGTGCCAGCAGTTTTCAGGGGAAAGAGCAGCCCCAGCATTTT. Its protein is CASSFQGKEQPQHF.

The chain joins TRBV9 to TRBJ1-3; 9 bases line up with TRBD1. This CDR3 is 15 amino acids long. Germline CDR1 and CDR2: SGDLS and YYNGEE. Losses at the gene ends were 3 bases for V and 5 bases for J; bases not matched to a gene: 6. The CDR3 loop is CASSAPGTGRNTIYF. The CDR3 DNA follows: TGTGCCAGCAGCGCACCCGGGACAGGGAGAAACACCATATATTTT.

The genes are TRBV4-1 and TRBJ2-1, with 7 bases aligning to TRBD2. Looked up from germline, CDR1 is MGHRA and CDR2 is YSYEKL. This CDR3 region has 16 residues. V was clipped by 4 bases and J by 8 bases; unmatched bases: 14. The CDR3: CASSPVLQGGFDEQFF. The DNA for the CDR3 is TGCGCCAGCAGCCCTGTTTTGCAGGGAGGGTTCGATGAGCAGTTCTTC.

This chain connects TRBV6-6 to TRBJ1-2; perhaps TRBD1 as D (5 bases). Germline lookup yields CDR1 MNHNY and CDR2 SVGAGI (reference sequence). The CDR3 sequence is 12 residues long. V was shortened by 1 base and J by 8 bases, with 8 bases between the two germline ends. CDR3 DNA sequence: TGTGCCAGCAGTTACTTGGGGCGAGGCTACACCTTC. Translated: CASSYLGRGYTF.

The chain recombines TRBV5-1 with TRBJ1-2, with D perhaps TRBD1 (5 bases). The CDR3 sequence is 12 residues long. CDR1 is SGHRS, CDR2 YFSETQ, per germline. Trimming took 5 bases from V and 6 from J, leaving 11 bases between them. Written as DNA, the CDR3 is TGCGCCAGCAGTTTTACGGGGGATGGCTACACCTTC. Residues: CASSFTGDGYTF.

J is TRBJ1-2 and V is TRBV7-9; D is undetermined. The germline V gene encodes CDR1 SEHNR and CDR2 FQNEAQ (reference sequence). With 6 bases removed from V and 8 bases from J, the gap between germline ends came to 16 bases. This CDR3 has 13 residues. CDR3 residues: CASSPSPGWGYTF. The CDR3 DNA sequence: TGTGCCAGCAGTCCTTCCCCCGGGTGGGGCTACACCTTC.

A few counts support this clone. The chain uses TRBV7-3 and TRBJ2-6; 7 bases align to TRBD1. The germline V gene encodes CDR1 SGHTA and CDR2 FQGTGA. The CDR3 totals 20 residues. Trimming cost V 5 bases and J 0 bases; bases outside gene matches: 16. The CDR3 DNA reads TGTGCCAGCAGCCCTCTACCAGGGACAGCCTTTCACTCTGGGGCCAACGTCCTGACTTTC. Translating gives CASSPLPGTAFHSGANVLTF.

This chain connects TRBV5-1 to TRBJ2-7; possibly TRBD1 for D (5 bases). Trimming removed 0 bases at V and 5 bases at J, with 12 bases between. From germline, CDR1 is SGHRS and CDR2 YFSETQ. There are 14 residues in the CDR3. In DNA, the CDR3 is TGCGCCAGCAGCTTGGCTTCAAGGGGCCACGAGCAGTACTTC. It codes for CASSLASRGHEQYF.

The chain combines TRBV7-6 with TRBJ2-1; TRBD2 agrees at 9 bases. Per the germline V gene, CDR1 is SGHVS and CDR2 is FNYEAQ. V dropped 3 bases and J dropped 5; count of bases not matched to a gene: 5. The CDR3 runs to 15 residues. The CDR3 nucleotides are TGTGCCAGCAGCTTGGGGACTAGCTACAACAATGAGCAGTTCTTC. Its translation: CASSLGTSYNNEQFF.

The J gene is TRBJ1-4, the V gene TRBV5-1; no clear D. V lost 4 bases, J lost 4 bases, and 20 bases lay in between. Germline CDR1 reads SGHRS; CDR2 reads YFSETQ. The CDR3 runs to 17 residues. The CDR3, as DNA: TGCGCCAGCAGCCCCACGGGAGGAGTTACTTTTAATGAAAAACTGTTTTTT. Translation gives CASSPTGGVTFNEKLFF.

The chain uses TRBV11-2 and TRBJ1-6; 7 bases align to TRBD1. CDR1 and CDR2 (germline): SGHAT, FQNNGV. The J segment lost 4 bases and the V segment lost 5 bases, leaving 2 bases of the junction unmatched. This CDR3 has 14 residues. Written as DNA, the CDR3 is TGTGCCAGCAGCCGGGACAGATATAATTCACCCCTCCACTTT. Translated, it gives CASSRDRYNSPLHF.

The chain uses TRBV10-2 and TRBJ2-1, with D unclear. CDR1 and CDR2 from the germline V gene are WSHSY and SAAADI. Trimming pared 5 bases from V and 6 bases from J, leaving 5 bases between. The CDR3 runs to 11 residues. The DNA for the CDR3 is TGCGCCAGCAGTCCTAGCAATGAGCAGTTCTTC. It yields the protein CASSPSNEQFF.

J is TRBJ1-1 and V is TRBV4-2; D possibly corresponds to TRBD1 (6 bases). Per the germline V gene, CDR1 is LGHNA and CDR2 is YNFKEQ. CDR3 size: 17 residues. Trimming removed 1 base at V and 0 bases at J, with 15 bases between. The DNA of the CDR3 is TGTGCCAGCAGCCAAGGTAGGACCGGGACATTGAACACTGAAGCTTTCTTT. Translated: CASSQGRTGTLNTEAFF.

In its sample, this clone was seen once. This chain connects TRBV18 to TRBJ1-6; 8 bases are shared with TRBD1. J gave up 8 bases and V 5 bases, and 5 bases lay outside the gene matches. Germline assignment: CDR1 KGHSH and CDR2 LQKENI. This CDR3 is built from 14 residues. CDR3 DNA: TGTGCCAGCTCAGTAACAGGGGGGGATTCACCCCTCCACTTT. As protein: CASSVTGGDSPLHF.

The chain couples TRBV7-3 to TRBJ2-5; 10 bases line up with TRBD1. V was clipped by 3 bases and J by 1 base; unmatched bases: 2. The CDR3 consists of 15 residues. CDR1 and CDR2 (germline): SGHTA, FQGTGA. The CDR3 region has the DNA TGTGCCAGCAGCTTGGACAGGGGGGTCCAAGAGACCCAGTACTTC. It yields the protein CASSLDRGVQETQYF.

V gene TRBV5-6 combines with J gene TRBJ2-5; D gene ambiguous. Trimming shortened V by 2 bases and J by 4 bases, and 12 bases separated the two germline ends. The CDR3 is 14 residues long. The germline CDR1 and CDR2 sequences are SGHDT and YYEEEE. CDR3 nucleotides: TGTGCCAGCAGCTTTAGCAGGTTAGCAGAGACCCAGTACTTC. Encoded protein: CASSFSRLAETQYF.